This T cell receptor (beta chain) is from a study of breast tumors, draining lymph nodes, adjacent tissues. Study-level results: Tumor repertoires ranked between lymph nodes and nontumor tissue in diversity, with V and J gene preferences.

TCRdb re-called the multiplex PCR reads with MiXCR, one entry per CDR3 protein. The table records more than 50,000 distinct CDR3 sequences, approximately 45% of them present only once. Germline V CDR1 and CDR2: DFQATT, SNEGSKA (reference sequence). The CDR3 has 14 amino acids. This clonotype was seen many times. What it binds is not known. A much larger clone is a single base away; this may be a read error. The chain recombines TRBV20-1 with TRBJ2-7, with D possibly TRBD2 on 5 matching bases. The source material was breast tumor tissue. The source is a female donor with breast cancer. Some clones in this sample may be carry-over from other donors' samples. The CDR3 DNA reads TGCAGTGCTAGTGGACTGAATTTTTCCTCCGAGCAGTACTTC. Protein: CSASGLNFSSEQYF.